These 5 T cell receptor beta chains were sequenced from one sample in a study of cytomegalovirus exposure and HLA in healthy donors. This table comes from immunoSEQ multiplex PCR, and its TCRdb copy is limited to in-frame clones, with some not included. The table shows 150,000 to 200,000 clones, with just under 90% occurring only once. Sequencing was done on a sample of PBMCs. All receptors derive from a young man in good health and CMV-seropositive.

The rearrangement links TRBV13 to TRBJ1-3; 10 bases agree with TRBD1. Germline-derived CDR1 and CDR2 are PRHDT and FYEKMQ (reference sequence). J gave up 7 bases and V 5 bases, and 8 bases lay outside the gene matches. The CDR3 is 15 amino acids. CDR3 loop: CASSPRWTGGNTIYF. The CDR3 DNA follows: TGTGCCAGCAGCCCTAGGTGGACAGGGGGGAACACCATATATTTT.

This clone was recorded only once. The chain combines TRBV28 with TRBJ1-5, with 7 bases matching TRBD1. Losses at the gene ends were 5 bases for V and 5 bases for J; bases not matched to a gene: 6. The germline CDR1 and CDR2 sequences are MDHEN and SYDVKM. This CDR3 contains 14 residues. The CDR3 region has the DNA TGTGCCAGCAGTCTTCGACAGGGCCATCAGCCCCAGCATTTT. Translated, it gives CASSLRQGHQPQHF.

The V and J genes are TRBV7-6 and TRBJ2-5; 8 nucleotides match TRBD1. Trimming at V came to 1 base and at J to 1 base, leaving 8 bases not matched to a gene. Germline CDR1 is SGHVS and CDR2 is FNYEAQ. The CDR3 is 17 residues long. The CDR3 region is CASSLGPGQVFQETQYF. The CDR3 coding sequence is TGTGCCAGCAGCTTAGGACCGGGACAGGTTTTCCAAGAGACCCAGTACTTC.

This chain joins TRBV19 and TRBJ1-5; D perhaps matches TRBD1 (6 bases). V lost 10 bases and J lost 1, with 17 bases in between. Germline V CDR1 and CDR2: LNHDA, SQIVND (reference sequence). The CDR3 is 15 amino acids. This CDR3 is CATSAGGRSNQPQHF. The CDR3 coding sequence is TGTGCCACCTCGGCGGGGGGCAGGAGCAATCAGCCCCAGCATTTT.

This clone appeared a few times. V and J are TRBV5-1 and TRBJ2-5; 11 nucleotides line up with TRBD2. Germline CDR1 and CDR2: SGHRS and YFSETQ. This CDR3 is 20 amino acids long. Unmatched junction bases numbered 13, after V lost 0 bases and J lost 0 bases. CDR3 coding DNA: TGCGCCAGCAGCTTGGGTAGCGGGAGGGCCTCAAGTTTGTACCAAGAGACCCAGTACTTC. It is translated as CASSLGSGRASSLYQETQYF.